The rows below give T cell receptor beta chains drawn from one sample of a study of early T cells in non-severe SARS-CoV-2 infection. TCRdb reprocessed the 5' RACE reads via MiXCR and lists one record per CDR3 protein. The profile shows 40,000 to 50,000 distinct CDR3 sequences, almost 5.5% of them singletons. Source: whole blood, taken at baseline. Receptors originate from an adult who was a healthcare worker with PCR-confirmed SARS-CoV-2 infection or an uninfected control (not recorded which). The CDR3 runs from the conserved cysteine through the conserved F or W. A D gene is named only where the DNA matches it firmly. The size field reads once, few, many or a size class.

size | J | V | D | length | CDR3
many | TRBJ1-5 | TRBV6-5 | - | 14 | CASREGLSNQPQHF
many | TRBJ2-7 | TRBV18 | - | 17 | CASSPVNSFGGPYEQYF
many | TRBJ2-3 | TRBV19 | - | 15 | CASSMRGFSTDTQYF
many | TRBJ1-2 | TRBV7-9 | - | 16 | CASSSDPARVSGGYTF
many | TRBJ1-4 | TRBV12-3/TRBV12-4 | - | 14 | CASSPRAGSEKLFF
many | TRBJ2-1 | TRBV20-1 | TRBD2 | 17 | CSASPGLAIASGNEQFF
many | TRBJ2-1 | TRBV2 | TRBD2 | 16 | CASRRGLAGGMGEQFF
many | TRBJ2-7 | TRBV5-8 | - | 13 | CASSPYGGYEQYF
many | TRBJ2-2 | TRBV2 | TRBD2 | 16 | CASSGLAGVGAGELFF
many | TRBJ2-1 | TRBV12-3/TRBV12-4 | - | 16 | CASTDNRDRGYGEQFF
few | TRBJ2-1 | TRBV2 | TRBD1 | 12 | CALTGVGNEQFF
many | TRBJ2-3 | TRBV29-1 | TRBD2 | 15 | CSVGSGSDNTDTQYF
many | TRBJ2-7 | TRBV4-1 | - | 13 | CASSQAIDYEQYF